These 22 T cell receptor beta chains share one sample of origin, sequenced in a study of T cells in Graves' hyperthyroidism and ophthalmopathy. Amplification targeted TCR beta CDR3 regions from RNA transcripts. RT-PCR in the first round (using the HTBI primer set) targeted the TCR CDR3. Via MiXCR, TCRdb re-called the multiplex PCR reads, giving one row per CDR3 protein. The sample carries some 600,000 distinct CDR3 sequences, approximately 15% recorded once. Sequencing used blood. These receptor sequences come from a woman in her twenties or thirties with Graves' hyperthyroidism that later progressed to Graves' ophthalmopathy.

This clonotype has ten or more counts. The rearrangement uses TRBV5-1 and TRBJ1-1, with 9 positions matching TRBD1. Germline trimming cut 2 bases from V and 2 bases from J; bases unmatched to any gene: 10. From germline, CDR1 is SGHRS and CDR2 YFSETQ. The CDR3 consists of 17 residues. The CDR3 DNA follows: TGCGCCAGCAGCTTCGTCGCCGGGACAGGGTCTAACACTGAAGCTTTCTTT. It yields the protein CASSFVAGTGSNTEAFF.

The V call is TRBV28, the J call TRBJ2-1; no reliable D call. This CDR3 has 12 amino acids. Trimming shortened V by 4 bases and J by 5 bases, and 6 bases separated the two germline ends. Per the germline V gene, CDR1 is MDHEN and CDR2 is SYDVKM. CDR3 sequence: CASSSTHNEQFF. For the CDR3, the DNA is TGTGCCAGCAGTTCGACTCACAATGAGCAGTTCTTC. Combining the CDR3 with reference TRBV28 and TRBJ2-1 gives the whole variable domain DVKVTQSSRYLVKRTGEKVFLECVQDMDHENMFWYRQDPGLGLRLIYFSYDVKMKEKGDIPEGYSVSREKKERFSLILESASTNQTSMYLCASSSTHNEQFFGPGTRLTVL.

This clonotype was observed many times. The chain joins TRBV4-1 to TRBJ2-7, with D unclear. CDR3 length equals 15 residues. V gave up 1 base and J gave up 0 bases, with 10 bases separating them. Per the germline V gene, CDR1 is MGHRA and CDR2 is YSYEKL. CDR3 loop: CASSQAAESSYEQYF. The DNA of the CDR3 is TGCGCCAGCAGCCAAGCTGCGGAGAGCTCCTACGAGCAGTACTTC.

This clonotype was counted ten times or more. V gene TRBV3-1 combines with J gene TRBJ2-1; 8 bases agree with TRBD2. V was clipped by 4 bases and J by 3 bases; unmatched bases: 2. Germline lookup yields CDR1 LGHDT and CDR2 YNNKEL (reference sequence). CDR3 length equals 14 residues. The CDR3, as DNA: TGTGCCAGCAGCCCGACTAGCGTCTACAATGAGCAGTTCTTC. Protein sequence: CASSPTSVYNEQFF.

This clonotype was observed many times. The V call is TRBV12-3 or TRBV12-4, the J call TRBJ2-7; 8 bases align to TRBD2. V was pared by 2 bases and J by 5 bases, with 8 bases of the junction left unmatched. The CDR3 extends over 15 amino acids. CDR3 residues: CASSLLPSGSHEQYF. The CDR3 region has the DNA TGTGCCAGCAGTTTATTGCCTAGCGGGTCTCACGAGCAGTACTTC.

The V gene is TRBV5-1, the J gene TRBJ1-1, with D maybe TRBD1 (6 bases). V lost 1 base, J lost 6 bases, and 19 bases lay in between. CDR1 SGHRS and CDR2 YFSETQ come from the germline V gene. The CDR3 is 16 residues long. Written as DNA, the CDR3 is TGCGCCAGCAGCTTGCGGCAGGGGTGGCCCCCCGCTGAAGCTTTCTTT. Protein product: CASSLRQGWPPAEAFF.

A few counts support this clonotype. J is TRBJ1-2 and V is TRBV13, with 7 bases matching TRBD1. Germline CDR1 reads PRHDT; CDR2 reads FYEKMQ (reference sequence). The CDR3 has 13 amino acids. The V segment lost 2 bases and the J segment 8 bases; nucleotides outside the gene matches: 5. The CDR3 loop is CASSLMRGHGYTF. Here the CDR3 DNA reads TGTGCCAGCAGCTTAATGAGGGGGCACGGCTACACCTTC.

This clonotype was seen a handful of times. The genes are TRBV19 and TRBJ2-1; possible D gene TRBD1, 5 bases. Germline CDR1 and CDR2: LNHDA and SQIVND (reference sequence). The CDR3 runs 13 residues. The V end lost 3 bases, the J end lost 5 bases, and 8 bases lay between the germline ends. For the CDR3, the DNA is TGTGCCAGTAGTATTGGACACAACAATGAGCAGTTCTTC. The encoded protein is CASSIGHNNEQFF.

This clonotype was observed many times. The rearrangement links TRBV29-1 to TRBJ2-3; D call uncertain. The ends were cut back, 8 bases at V and 5 bases at J, with 11 bases in the middle. The CDR3 sequence is 11 residues long. The germline V gene encodes CDR1 SQVTM and CDR2 ANQGSEA. In DNA form, the CDR3 reads TGCAGCATATCAGAAGGAGATACGCAGTATTTT. Residues: CSISEGDTQYF.

About this clonotype itself: One end of the junction fails to match germline, which may point to a read error. The chain employs TRBV12-3 or TRBV12-4 and TRBJ2-7; the match to TRBD1 covers 10 bases. The CDR3 has 15 amino acids. The DNA for the CDR3 is TGCGCCAGCAGCCCGGACAGGGGGGTTTTTTACGAGCAGTACTTC. This sequence encodes CASSPDRGVFYEQYF.

The V gene is TRBV24-1, the J gene TRBJ2-2; the match to TRBD2 covers 7 bases. The germline CDR1 and CDR2 sequences are KGHDR and SFDVKD. The trim removed 4 bases at V and 6 bases at J, leaving 7 bases unmatched. The CDR3 runs to 15 residues. The CDR3 region is CATSDRDYQSGELFF. In nucleotides, the CDR3 is TGTGCCACCAGTGACCGGGACTACCAATCCGGGGAGCTGTTTTTT.

This clonotype has at least ten counts. J is TRBJ2-3 and V is TRBV18; possible D gene TRBD1, 6 bases. The V end lost 1 base, the J end lost 1 base, and 15 bases lay between the germline ends. Germline values: CDR1 KGHSH, CDR2 LQKENI. This CDR3 has 17 amino acids. The CDR3 here is CASSPLWMAGGTDTQYF. The CDR3, as DNA: TGTGCCAGCTCACCACTTTGGATGGCAGGGGGCACAGATACGCAGTATTTT.

This clonotype has a count of ten or more. This rearrangement joins TRBV7-2 to TRBJ2-5; TRBD2 aligns across 15 bases. The V gene's germline CDR1 is SGHTA and CDR2 FQGNSA. Trimming removed 3 bases from V and 5 bases from J; junction bases left unmatched: 7. The CDR3 is made up of 17 amino acids. The CDR3 coding sequence is TGTGCCAGCAGCTTCCCGGGACTAGCGGGAGGTTGGGAGACCCAGTACTTC. Encoded protein: CASSFPGLAGGWETQYF. Looking up the rest from reference TRBV7-2 and TRBJ2-5 gives the full variable domain: GAGVSQSPSNKVTEKGKDVELRCDPISGHTALYWYRQSLGQGLEFLIYFQGNSAPDKSGLPSDRFSAERTGGSVSTLTIQRTQQEDSAVYLCASSFPGLAGGWETQYFGPGTRLLVL.

This sequence joins TRBV30 and TRBJ1-1; 9 nucleotides match TRBD1. V dropped 3 bases and J dropped 4; count of bases not matched to a gene: 12. In germline, CDR1 is GTSNPN, CDR2 SVGIG (reference sequence). The CDR3 loop spans 16 amino acids. CDR3 protein: CAWSSTPGQGFTEAFF. As DNA, the CDR3 is TGTGCCTGGAGCTCCACTCCGGGACAGGGATTCACTGAAGCTTTCTTT.

This chain uses TRBV7-8 with TRBJ1-5; tentatively, D is TRBD1 (6 bases). CDR1 and CDR2 from the germline V gene are SGHVS and FQNEAQ. V lost 4 bases, J lost 0 bases, and 16 bases lay in between. The CDR3 sequence is 17 residues long. The chain's CDR3 is CASSYKTGLNSNQPQHF. The CDR3 region has the DNA TGTGCCAGCAGCTATAAAACAGGGCTCAATAGCAATCAGCCCCAGCATTTT.

This clonotype has a count of ten or more. The J gene is TRBJ1-1, the V gene TRBV11-3, with D perhaps matching TRBD1 (5 bases). This CDR3 is built from 15 residues. Looked up from germline, CDR1 is SGHNT and CDR2 is YENEEA. V was pared by 5 bases and J by 1 base, with 14 bases between. CDR3 sequence (DNA): TGTGCCAGCAGCGGCTGGGGGGATCCGAACACTGAAGCTTTCTTT. Protein sequence: CASSGWGDPNTEAFF.

The chain is built from TRBV7-9 and TRBJ2-1, with D possibly being TRBD1 or TRBD2 (5 bases each). Per the germline V gene, CDR1 is SEHNR and CDR2 is FQNEAQ (reference sequence). This CDR3 is built from 15 residues. The V gene lost 4 bases and the J gene lost 4 bases, with 14 bases spanning the gap. The DNA of the CDR3 is TGTGCCAGCAGCTCAAGCCAGAGGGGTTACAATGAGCAGTTCTTC. It yields the protein CASSSSQRGYNEQFF.

In its sample, this clonotype was seen many times. The chain links TRBV10-3 to TRBJ1-5; D not certain. The CDR3 covers 16 residues. CDR1 and CDR2 from the germline V gene are ENHRY and SYGVKD. V lost 3 bases, J lost 4 bases, and 16 bases lay in between. CDR3 sequence reads: CAISDSTKLSNQPQHF. The CDR3 bases are TGTGCCATCAGTGACTCGACCAAGCTCTCAAATCAGCCCCAGCATTTT.

This clonotype was recorded a few times. The rearrangement uses TRBV7-8 and TRBJ2-5; 12 bases are a match to TRBD1. The CDR3 is 19 amino acids. V lost 4 bases, J lost 2 bases, and 14 bases stayed unmatched. Germline CDR1 reads SGHVS; CDR2 reads FQNEAQ. The DNA of the CDR3 is TGTGCCAGCAGCTCGGGGACAGGGGGCTTTTCCCAAGAACAAGAGACCCAGTACTTC. It is translated as CASSSGTGGFSQEQETQYF.

This clonotype appeared a few times. V is TRBV5-8 and J is TRBJ2-1; possibly TRBD1 or TRBD2 for D (5 bases each). The CDR3 is 16 residues long. V lost 4 bases and J 0 bases, leaving 14 bases between the germline ends. Germline V gene lookup returns CDR1 SGHTS and CDR2 YDEGEE. CDR3 in DNA: TGTGCCAGCAGCGCAAAAGGGACCGGCTCCTACAATGAGCAGTTCTTC. This encodes CASSAKGTGSYNEQFF. Together with reference TRBV5-8 and TRBJ2-1, the CDR3 gives the full variable domain: EAGVTQSPTHLIKTRGQQATLRCSPISGHTSVYWYQQALGLGLQFLLWYDEGEERNRGNFPPRFSGRQFPNYSSELNVNALELEDSALYLCASSAKGTGSYNEQFFGPGTRLTVL.

DNA of the CDR3: TGTGCCAGCAGCCGCCTCCCCACGTCCCCGAATGAAAAACTGTTTTTT. This translates into CASSRLPTSPNEKLFF. The chain joins TRBV14 to TRBJ1-4; D gene uncertain. Germline assignment: CDR1 SGHDN and CDR2 FVKESK. Trimming shortened V by 4 bases and J by 5 bases, and 17 bases separated the two germline ends. The CDR3 has 16 residues.

This clonotype was counted ten times or more. DNA of the CDR3: TGTGCCACCAGTGACCGGACTAGCGGGATCGAGACCCAGTACTTC. Protein product: CATSDRTSGIETQYF. V usage is TRBV24-1 and J usage is TRBJ2-5; 12 bases are a match to TRBD2. The length of the CDR3 is 15 residues. From germline, CDR1 is KGHDR and CDR2 SFDVKD. Trimming removed 4 bases from V and 5 bases from J; junction bases left unmatched: 4.